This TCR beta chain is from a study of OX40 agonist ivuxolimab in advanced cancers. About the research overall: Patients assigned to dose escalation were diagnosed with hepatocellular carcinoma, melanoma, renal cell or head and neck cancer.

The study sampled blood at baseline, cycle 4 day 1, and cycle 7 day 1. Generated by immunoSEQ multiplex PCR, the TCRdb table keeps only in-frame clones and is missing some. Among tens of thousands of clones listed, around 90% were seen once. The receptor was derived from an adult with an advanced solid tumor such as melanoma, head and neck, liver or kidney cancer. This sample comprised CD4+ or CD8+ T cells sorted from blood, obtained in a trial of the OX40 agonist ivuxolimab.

The CDR3, as DNA: TGCGCCAGCAGCCAAGAGGTCCGAAGTGAGCAGTTCTTC. It encodes CASSQEVRSEQFF. This rearrangement joins TRBV4-1 to TRBJ2-1, with D unresolved. CDR3 length: 13 amino acids. Germline V lookup: CDR1 MGHRA, CDR2 YSYEKL. Trimming took 0 bases from V and 9 from J, leaving 9 bases between them.